The rows below give T cell receptor beta chains drawn from one sample of a study of Ad26.COV2.S vaccination and SARS-CoV-2 variants. TCRdb's table, derived via immunoSEQ multiplex PCR, lists solely in-frame clones and lacks some. The table includes approximately 460,000 clones, about nine tenths detected once. The source was peripheral blood, collected in a trial of Ad26.COV2.S vaccine versus placebo. These TCRs come from a person between 18 and 65 years old who received the Ad26.COV2.S COVID-19 vaccine or a placebo. Each CDR3 is given with its conserved first and last residue. The D gene is left open where the match is weak. Not all rows give a size; the values are once, few, many and, for expanded clones, a class.

v_gene: TRBV5-4
abundance: -
j_gene: TRBJ1-5
d_gene: TRBD1
CDR3nt: TGTGCCAGCAGCCGACAGGGGGATCAGCCCCAGCATTTT
CDR3aa: CASSRQGDQPQHF

v_gene: TRBV6-5
abundance: -
j_gene: TRBJ2-1
d_gene: TRBD2
CDR3nt: TGTGCCAGCAGTCCGGGGGGTAGGGCCAATGAGCAGTTCTTC
CDR3aa: CASSPGGRANEQFF

v_gene: TRBV6-5
abundance: -
j_gene: TRBJ2-5
d_gene: TRBD1
CDR3nt: TGTGCCAGCAGGGACAGGGCGCGTGGGAGAGAGACCCAGTACTTC
CDR3aa: CASRDRARGRETQYF

v_gene: TRBV29-1
abundance: -
j_gene: TRBJ2-5
d_gene: -
CDR3nt: TGCAGCGTGATCTTAGGTATCGAAGAGACCCAGTACTTC
CDR3aa: CSVILGIEETQYF

v_gene: TRBV6-5
abundance: few
j_gene: TRBJ2-7
d_gene: TRBD2
CDR3nt: TGTGCCAGCAGTTACTCGGGCGGGAGCTCATACGAGCAGTACTTC
CDR3aa: CASSYSGGSSYEQYF

v_gene: TRBV7-8
abundance: -
j_gene: TRBJ2-7
d_gene: -
CDR3nt: TGTGCCAGCAGCCGTACCTACGAGCAGTACTTC
CDR3aa: CASSRTYEQYF

v_gene: TRBV29-1
abundance: -
j_gene: TRBJ2-1
d_gene: -
CDR3nt: TGCAGCGTTGAAGAGAGTAGCTCCTACAATGAGCAGTTCTTC
CDR3aa: CSVEESSSYNEQFF

v_gene: TRBV5-1
abundance: -
j_gene: TRBJ1-2
d_gene: -
CDR3nt: TGCGCCAGCAGCTCAATGGCAGCATCTTACTATGGCTACACCTTC
CDR3aa: CASSSMAASYYGYTF

v_gene: TRBV24-1
abundance: -
j_gene: TRBJ2-1
d_gene: -
CDR3nt: TGTGCCACCAGTGATTTCGGTGACCCGAACAATGAGCAGTTCTTC
CDR3aa: CATSDFGDPNNEQFF

v_gene: TRBV9
abundance: -
j_gene: TRBJ1-2
d_gene: TRBD1
CDR3nt: TGTGCCAGCAGCGCGACGAACCCGGGACAGCGAGGCTACACCTTC
CDR3aa: CASSATNPGQRGYTF

v_gene: TRBV12-3/TRBV12-4
abundance: -
j_gene: TRBJ1-2
d_gene: -
CDR3nt: TGTGCCAGCAGTCCCGGACTTATCGGCTACACCTTC
CDR3aa: CASSPGLIGYTF

v_gene: TRBV5-1
abundance: -
j_gene: TRBJ2-4
d_gene: -
CDR3nt: TGCGCCAGCAGCTTTCAAGGGGGATTCAAAAACATTCAGTACTTC
CDR3aa: CASSFQGGFKNIQYF

v_gene: TRBV4-1
abundance: -
j_gene: TRBJ2-5
d_gene: -
CDR3nt: TGCGCCAGCAGTCTTGACAGCCAAGAGACCCAGTACTTC
CDR3aa: CASSLDSQETQYF